This T cell receptor (beta chain) was identified in a study of early T cells in non-severe SARS-CoV-2 infection. Turning to the study itself: It was bulk RNA from unsorted whole blood that was sequenced, and the chains were unpaired.

Germline CDR1 is LGHDT and CDR2 is YNNKEL (reference sequence). The CDR3 is made up of 12 amino acids. V lost 5 bases, J lost 5 bases, and 9 bases lay in between. Points from the study as a whole: VDJdb matching skewed toward anti-spike CD8 responses, missing private and CD4 specificities.

The table lists this clonotype with many counts. The antigen is not known. Individual cDNA molecules received unique molecular identifiers. Each CDR3 protein gets one entry after TCRdb re-called the 5' RACE reads with MiXCR. The data show about 38,000 distinct CDR3 sequences, with over 3.5% seen just once and about a sixth held by the top ten. The sequence came from an adult who was a healthcare worker with PCR-confirmed SARS-CoV-2 infection or an uninfected control (not recorded which). The V and J genes are TRBV3-1 and TRBJ2-5; D call uncertain. The source material was whole blood. The CDR3 coding sequence is TGTGCCAGCAGCATTCAAAGGGAGACCCAGTACTTC. It encodes CASSIQRETQYF.